The 14 T cell receptor beta chains in this list originate from one sample, sequenced in a study of blood T cell repertoires in COVID-19. Here immunoSEQ multiplex PCR was the method, and the copy in TCRdb shows in-frame clones only, minus some. The repertoire holds 110,000 to 150,000 clones, with over 80% as singletons. The sample consisted of peripheral blood. The receptors originated from an elderly woman with acute or convalescent COVID-19.

The chain recombines TRBV27 with TRBJ2-2, with D possibly matching TRBD1 (5 bases). V lost 1 base and J 3 bases, leaving 12 bases between the germline ends. Per the germline V gene, CDR1 is MNHEY and CDR2 is SMNVEV (reference sequence). The CDR3 is 16 amino acids. DNA for the CDR3: TGTGCCAGCAGTTTATTGGGGCATCGCGACACCGGGGAGCTGTTTTTT. Residues: CASSLLGHRDTGELFF.

The chain uses TRBV27 and TRBJ2-3; TRBD2 aligns across 11 bases. Germline V gene sequence: CDR1 MNHEY, CDR2 SMNVEV (reference sequence). J lost 2 bases, V lost 6 bases, and 19 bases had no gene match. CDR3 length: 20 residues. In DNA, the CDR3 is TGTGCCAGCAGCAAAAACCCGGGACAGGCACTAGCGGGAGCCACAGATACGCAGTATTTT. Its translation is CASSKNPGQALAGATDTQYF.

The rearrangement joins TRBV3-1 (or the pseudogene TRBV3-2) to TRBJ1-3; 7 bases match TRBD1. The CDR3 is made up of 14 amino acids. Trimming cost V 5 bases and J 2 bases; bases outside gene matches: 3. Germline V CDR1 and CDR2: LGHDT, YNNKEL (reference sequence). For the CDR3, the DNA is TGTGCCAGCAGCTCAGACAGGGCTGGAAACACCATATATTTT. It codes for CASSSDRAGNTIYF.

The V call is TRBV19, the J call TRBJ1-4, with TRBD1 identical over 10 bases. Per the germline V gene, CDR1 is LNHDA and CDR2 is SQIVND (reference sequence). The junction had 12 bases not matched to a gene; V was cut back by 4 bases and J by 4 bases. CDR3 size: 18 residues. The CDR3 DNA sequence: TGTGCCAGTAGTAAAGGGACAGGGGACCCGGTGATTAATGAAAAACTGTTTTTT. It codes for CASSKGTGDPVINEKLFF.

CDR3 nucleotide sequence: TGTGCCAGCAGCCAAGGGTCTGCGGACAGGGGTCGGTTTAACTCACCCCTCCACTTT. It yields the protein CASSQGSADRGRFNSPLHF. The genes are TRBV3-1 (or the pseudogene TRBV3-2) and TRBJ1-6, with TRBD1 identical over 9 bases. The V segment lost 1 base and the J segment 10 bases; nucleotides outside the gene matches: 17. This CDR3 is built from 19 residues. CDR1 is LGHDT and CDR2 is YNNKEL in the germline V gene (reference sequence).

This CDR3 is CASSSRQGQSGYTF. The CDR3 nucleotides are TGTGCCAGCAGCTCCCGACAGGGCCAATCTGGCTACACCTTC. The J gene is TRBJ1-2, the V gene TRBV7-2, with 7 bases aligning to TRBD1. V gave up 4 bases and J gave up 7 bases; unmatched junction bases: 9. Germline assignment: CDR1 SGHTA and CDR2 FQGNSA. The CDR3 covers 14 residues.

This clone appeared once. J is TRBJ2-7 and V is TRBV10-3; tentative D call: TRBD1 (5 bases). V lost 3 bases and J lost 0, with 15 bases in between. The CDR3 has 16 amino acids. Germline loops: CDR1 ENHRY, CDR2 SYGVKD. For the CDR3, the DNA is TGTGCCATCAGTGACCGAAGGGGCGTTGACTCCTACGAGCAGTACTTC. Amino acids: CAISDRRGVDSYEQYF.

This clone was detected only a few times. V gene TRBV2 combines with J gene TRBJ2-1; TRBD2 matches 12 bases. The CDR3 is 15 amino acids. Losses at the gene ends were 4 bases for V and 9 bases for J; bases not matched to a gene: 7. CDR1 is SNHLY, CDR2 FYNNEI, per germline. The CDR3 here is CASSASSGGAGEQFF. The CDR3 DNA is TGTGCCAGCAGTGCGTCTAGCGGGGGGGCAGGTGAGCAGTTCTTC. The variable domain in full, with the rest retrieved from reference TRBV2 and TRBJ2-1, is EPEVTQTPSHQVTQMGQEVILRCVPISNHLYFYWYRQILGQKVEFLVSFYNNEISEKSEIFDDQFSVERPDGSNFTLKIRSTKLEDSAMYFCASSASSGGAGEQFFGPGTRLTVL.

The CDR3 loop is CASSLLGGQGEQYF. DNA of the CDR3: TGCGCCAGCAGCTTACTAGGGGGCCAAGGCGAGCAGTACTTC. The chain has TRBV5-1 and TRBJ2-7, with 7 bases identical to TRBD1. The CDR3 is 14 residues long. Germline V gene lookup returns CDR1 SGHRS and CDR2 YFSETQ. J gave up 6 bases and V 2 bases, and 8 bases lay outside the gene matches. Based on the CDR3 plus reference TRBV5-1 and TRBJ2-7, the full variable domain is KAGVTQTPRYLIKTRGQQVTLSCSPISGHRSVSWYQQTPGQGLQFLFEYFSETQRNKGNFPGRFSGRQFSNSRSEMNVSTLELGDSALYLCASSLLGGQGEQYFGPGTRLTVT.

The chain has TRBV3-1 (or the pseudogene TRBV3-2) and TRBJ1-2, with 9 nucleotides matching TRBD1. J was trimmed by 12 bases and V by 6 bases; bases with no gene match: 11. The CDR3 spans 13 residues. Germline V CDR1 and CDR2: LGHDT, YNNKEL (reference sequence). In nucleotides, the CDR3 is TGTGCCAGCAGTACTCGACAGGGGGGAGCGAACACCTTC. It codes for CASSTRQGGANTF.

V is TRBV2 and J is TRBJ1-2, with 9 nucleotides matching TRBD1. The CDR3 is 16 residues long. Per the germline V gene, CDR1 is SNHLY and CDR2 is FYNNEI. V dropped 7 bases and J dropped 8; count of bases not matched to a gene: 17. The CDR3 loop reads CASMLTGTGSGVGYTF. The CDR3 DNA is TGTGCCAGCATGTTGACCGGGACAGGGAGCGGGGTCGGCTACACCTTC. Variable domain in full (rest from reference TRBV2 and TRBJ1-2): EPEVTQTPSHQVTQMGQEVILRCVPISNHLYFYWYRQILGQKVEFLVSFYNNEISEKSEIFDDQFSVERPDGSNFTLKIRSTKLEDSAMYFCASMLTGTGSGVGYTFGSGTRLTVV.

The gene calls are TRBV3-1 (or the pseudogene TRBV3-2) and TRBJ1-3; 9 bases match TRBD1. V shed 2 bases, J shed 4 bases, and the junction held 9 bases outside the gene matches. The CDR3 contains 17 residues. Germline V CDR1 and CDR2: LGHDT, YNNKEL (reference sequence). CDR3 sequence (DNA): TGTGCCAGCAGCCAAATTACAGGGGGCGATGCGGGAAACACCATATATTTT. As protein: CASSQITGGDAGNTIYF.

The rearrangement uses TRBV5-1 and TRBJ2-1; 8 positions agree with TRBD2. Trimming cost V 4 bases and J 6 bases; bases outside gene matches: 6. Germline CDR1 reads SGHRS; CDR2 reads YFSETQ. The CDR3 totals 14 residues. CDR3 sequence: CASSTGLAPNEQFF. The CDR3 DNA reads as TGCGCCAGCAGCACCGGACTAGCCCCCAATGAGCAGTTCTTC.

The J gene is TRBJ2-1, the V gene TRBV10-1; possibly TRBD1 for D (6 bases). The CDR3 covers 15 residues. The V gene lost 0 bases and the J gene lost 0 bases, with 6 bases spanning the gap. The germline gives CDR1 WNHNN, CDR2 SYGVQD (reference sequence). CDR3 loop: CASSESGGSYNEQFF. The CDR3 DNA follows: TGCGCCAGCAGTGAGTCAGGGGGCTCCTACAATGAGCAGTTCTTC.